This TCR beta chain is from a study of preoperative IRX-2 immunotherapy in early breast cancer. The treatment is: preoperative locoregional IRX-2 cytokine immunotherapy. Preoperative locoregional IRX-2 cytokine immunotherapy was tested in the phase Ib source study. Germline CDR1 SGDLS, CDR2 YYNGEE. The CDR3 is made up of 15 amino acids. V gave up 4 bases and J gave up 5 bases, with 17 bases separating them. Only in-frame clones appear in the TCRdb table, and some are missing; sequencing was by immunoSEQ multiplex PCR. The sample shows tens of thousands of clones, nearly 95% of them seen only once. This clone occurred once.

The clonotype comes from a human donor with breast cancer. The genes are TRBV9 and TRBJ2-3; TRBD1 is a possible D gene (6 bases). The specimen was obtained from a patient treated with IRX-2 immunotherapy. Here the CDR3 DNA reads TGTGCCAGCAGCCACAGGGTTATCCGGGGAGATACGCAGTATTTT. It translates to CASSHRVIRGDTQYF.